This T cell receptor (beta chain) appears in the sequencing data of a study of molecular identifiers for immune sequencing clone quantification. Trimming stripped 5 bases from V and 0 bases from J, with 10 bases between. From germline, CDR1 is SGHTA and CDR2 FQGNSA. The CDR3 has 15 amino acids. TCRdb fed the PCR reads into MiXCR, producing one record per CDR3 protein. The sample includes more than 450,000 distinct CDR3 sequences, about 20% seen only once; the top ten take approximately 0.84%. The sequencing sample was made of naive CD8+ T cells from blood, with Jurkat cell RNA spiked in. The subset here: FACS-sorted CD8+CD4-CCR7+CD45RA+ naive T cells. The J gene is TRBJ2-2, the V gene TRBV7-2, with D unclear. The clonotype comes from a human donor in good health. Some libraries in this study had Jurkat cell RNA spiked in. CDR3 sequence (DNA): TGTGCCAGCAGCGACAACCTACCGAACACCGGGGAGCTGTTTTTT. Its protein is CASSDNLPNTGELFF. The full variable domain, its missing parts supplied by reference TRBV7-2 and TRBJ2-2, is GAGVSQSPSNKVTEKGKDVELRCDPISGHTALYWYRQSLGQGLEFLIYFQGNSAPDKSGLPSDRFSAERTGGSVSTLTIQRTQQEDSAVYLCASSDNLPNTGELFFGEGSRLTVL.